The 14 T cell receptor beta chains below were found in one sample sequenced in a study of beta chain features in type 1 diabetes. Points from the study as a whole: Significant though moderate, a shortening of TCRB CDR3s appeared in all four CD4+ subsets of Type 1 diabetes patients.

Antigens of these TCRs are unknown. Expressed TCRB transcripts got sequenced, as all isolated RNA was reverse transcribed. Sequencing was performed with immunoSEQ multiplex PCR; in TCRdb, only in-frame clones are kept and a portion is missing. The sample yields approximately 360,000 clones, over 9.5% seen once. The sequenced material came from naive CD4+ T cells from blood. The receptors come from a woman aged 18 to 35 with type 1 diabetes.

The V call is TRBV18, the J call TRBJ2-5; tentatively, D is TRBD2 (6 bases). The length of the CDR3 is 14 residues. Germline values: CDR1 KGHSH, CDR2 LQKENI. With 0 bases removed from V and 4 bases from J, the gap between germline ends came to 9 bases. The CDR3 region is CASSPPGLRETQYF. CDR3 coding DNA: TGTGCCAGCTCACCACCGGGACTCCGAGAGACCCAGTACTTC.

The gene calls are TRBV18 and TRBJ2-2; possibly TRBD1 for D (6 bases). V was pared by 6 bases and J by 3 bases, with 11 bases between. The V gene's germline CDR1 is KGHSH and CDR2 LQKENI. The CDR3 contains 14 residues. The CDR3 region is CASSPGQYTGELFF. In DNA form, the CDR3 reads TGTGCCAGCTCGCCAGGACAGTACACCGGGGAGCTGTTTTTT.

This clone appeared a few times. CDR3 sequence: CASTGTGDYEQYF. The DNA of the CDR3 is TGTGCCAGCACTGGGACAGGGGACTACGAGCAGTACTTC. The chain links TRBV2 to TRBJ2-7, with 10 bases identical to TRBD1. Germline CDR1 reads SNHLY; CDR2 reads FYNNEI. The CDR3 spans 13 residues. With V trimmed by 7 bases and J by 3 bases, 3 bases remained unmatched.

This rearrangement joins TRBV5-1 to TRBJ2-1; 10 positions agree with TRBD2. Germline V gives CDR1 SGHRS, CDR2 YFSETQ. The J segment lost 9 bases and the V segment lost 0 bases, leaving 6 bases of the junction unmatched. This CDR3 comprises 15 residues. The CDR3 reads CASSLAASGRTEQFF. Written as DNA, the CDR3 is TGCGCCAGCAGCTTGGCAGCTAGCGGGAGAACTGAGCAGTTCTTC.

This sequence joins TRBV28 and TRBJ2-2, with a weak D call TRBD2 (5 bases). This CDR3 is 12 amino acids long. CDR1 is MDHEN and CDR2 is SYDVKM in the germline V gene. The CDR3 nucleotides are TGTGGAGGGAGATCCGTTACCGGGGAGCTGTTTTTT. Its translation is CGGRSVTGELFF. Supplemented by reference TRBV28 and TRBJ2-2, the full variable domain reads DVKVTQSSRYLVKRTGEKVFLECVQDMDHENMFWYRQDPGLGLRLIYFSYDVKMKEKGDIPEGYSVSREKKERFSLILESASTNQTSMYLCGGRSVTGELFFGEGSRLTVL.

A few counts support this clone. The chain joins TRBV27 to TRBJ2-7; a possible D gene is TRBD1 (6 bases). Germline V gives CDR1 MNHEY, CDR2 SMNVEV (reference sequence). The CDR3 totals 14 residues. Between the trimmed V and J ends, which lost 5 bases and 2 bases, there was a span of 13 bases. For the CDR3, the DNA is TGTGCCAGCAGTCCCCGGACAGCGGCCTACGAGCAGTACTTC. Its protein product is CASSPRTAAYEQYF.

This chain uses TRBV7-9 with TRBJ1-5, with TRBD1 matching 7 bases. The V and J ends lost 5 bases and 2 bases, in that order; junction bases with no gene match: 6. The length of the CDR3 is 15 residues. Germline lookup yields CDR1 SEHNR and CDR2 FQNEAQ (reference sequence). DNA of the CDR3: TGTGCCAGCAGCCGCGGAGGGGGCGGCAATCAGCCCCAGCATTTT. The encoded protein is CASSRGGGGNQPQHF.

The chain employs TRBV28 and TRBJ1-1; tentative D call: TRBD1 (6 bases). The length of the CDR3 is 16 residues. Trimming took 8 bases from V and 1 from J, leaving 20 bases between them. Germline lookup yields CDR1 MDHEN and CDR2 SYDVKM. CDR3 amino acids: CASSQGGLSPNTEAFF. CDR3 DNA sequence: TGTGCCAGCTCACAGGGCGGTTTAAGTCCGAACACTGAAGCTTTCTTT.

The V gene is TRBV25-1, the J gene TRBJ2-7; D possibly corresponds to TRBD1 (5 bases). Trimming pared 2 bases from V and 2 bases from J, leaving 7 bases between. Germline CDR1 reads MGHDK; CDR2 reads SYGVNS. The CDR3 covers 13 residues. The CDR3 region is CASSEDSTYEQYF. CDR3 coding DNA: TGTGCCAGCAGTGAAGACAGCACCTACGAGCAGTACTTC.

Here the CDR3 reads CASSLVVSTNTEAFF. The CDR3, as DNA: TGCGCCAGCAGCTTGGTGGTCAGTACGAACACTGAAGCTTTCTTT. This sequence joins TRBV5-1 and TRBJ1-1; D unclear. The CDR3 spans 15 residues. Trimming stripped 0 bases from V and 1 base from J, with 10 bases between. CDR1 is SGHRS and CDR2 is YFSETQ in the germline V gene. The complete variable domain, with remaining parts taken from reference TRBV5-1 and TRBJ1-1, reads KAGVTQTPRYLIKTRGQQVTLSCSPISGHRSVSWYQQTPGQGLQFLFEYFSETQRNKGNFPGRFSGRQFSNSRSEMNVSTLELGDSALYLCASSLVVSTNTEAFFGQGTRLTVV.

In its sample, this clone was seen a few times. This chain connects TRBV18 to TRBJ1-2; 8 positions match TRBD1. CDR1 KGHSH and CDR2 LQKENI come from the germline V gene. J gave up 2 bases and V 3 bases, and 5 bases lay outside the gene matches. The CDR3 has 15 amino acids. Here the CDR3 reads CASSPSGQGNYGYTF. The DNA for the CDR3 is TGTGCCAGCTCACCTTCTGGACAGGGAAACTATGGCTACACCTTC.

The chain has TRBV7-2 and TRBJ2-1; TRBD2 is a possible D gene (5 bases). This CDR3 has 13 residues. Germline values: CDR1 SGHTA, CDR2 FQGNSA. The V and J ends lost 5 bases and 9 bases respectively, with 14 bases between them. CDR3 region: CASSPPGVSEQFF. Here the CDR3 DNA reads TGTGCCAGCAGCCCCCCCGGGGTAAGTGAGCAGTTCTTC.

The genes are TRBV9 and TRBJ1-1, with 7 bases matching TRBD1. This CDR3 region has 14 residues. CDR1 and CDR2 from the germline V gene are SGDLS and YYNGEE. The junction had 0 bases not matched to a gene; V was cut back by 0 bases and J by 1 base. The CDR3 sequence: CASSVGQGNTEAFF. The CDR3 bases are TGTGCCAGCAGCGTAGGACAGGGGAACACTGAAGCTTTCTTT.

J is TRBJ2-7 and V is TRBV5-4; possible D gene TRBD2, 5 bases. The CDR3 extends over 13 amino acids. The germline V gene has CDR1 SGHNT and CDR2 YYREEE (reference sequence). V was cut by 3 bases and J by 0 bases, with 7 bases left in between. The CDR3: CASSWAGSYEQYF. CDR3 DNA sequence: TGTGCCAGCAGCTGGGCGGGCTCCTACGAGCAGTACTTC.